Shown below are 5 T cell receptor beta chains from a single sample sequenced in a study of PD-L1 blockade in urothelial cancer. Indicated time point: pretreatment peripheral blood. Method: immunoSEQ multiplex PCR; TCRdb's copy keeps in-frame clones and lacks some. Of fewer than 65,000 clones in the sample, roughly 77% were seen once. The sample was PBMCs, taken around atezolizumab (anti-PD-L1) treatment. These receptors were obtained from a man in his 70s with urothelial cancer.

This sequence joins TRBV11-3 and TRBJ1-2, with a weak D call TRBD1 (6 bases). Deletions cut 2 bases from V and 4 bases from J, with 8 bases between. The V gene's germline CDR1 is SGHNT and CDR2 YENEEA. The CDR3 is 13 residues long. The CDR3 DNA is TGTGCCAGCAGCTTATCCAGGGGCTATGGCTACACCTTC. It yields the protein CASSLSRGYGYTF.

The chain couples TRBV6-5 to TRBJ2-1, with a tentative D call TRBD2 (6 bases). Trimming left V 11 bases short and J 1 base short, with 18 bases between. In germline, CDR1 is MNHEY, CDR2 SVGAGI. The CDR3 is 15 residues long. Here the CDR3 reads CAVGQGGTSYNEQFF. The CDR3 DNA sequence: TGTGCCGTCGGGCAGGGCGGGACGTCCTACAATGAGCAGTTCTTC.

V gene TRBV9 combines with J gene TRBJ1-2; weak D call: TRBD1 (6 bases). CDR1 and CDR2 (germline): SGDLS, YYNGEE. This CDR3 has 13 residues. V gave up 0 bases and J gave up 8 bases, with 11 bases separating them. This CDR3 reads CASSVDSGDGYTF. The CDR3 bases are TGTGCCAGCAGCGTAGATTCAGGGGACGGCTACACCTTC.

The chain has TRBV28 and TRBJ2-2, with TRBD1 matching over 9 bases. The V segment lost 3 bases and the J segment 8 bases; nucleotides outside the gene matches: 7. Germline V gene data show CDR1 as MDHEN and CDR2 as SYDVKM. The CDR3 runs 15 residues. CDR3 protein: CASSLTGGGSGELFF. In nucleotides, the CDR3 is TGTGCCAGCAGTTTGACAGGGGGAGGTTCGGGGGAGCTGTTTTTT.

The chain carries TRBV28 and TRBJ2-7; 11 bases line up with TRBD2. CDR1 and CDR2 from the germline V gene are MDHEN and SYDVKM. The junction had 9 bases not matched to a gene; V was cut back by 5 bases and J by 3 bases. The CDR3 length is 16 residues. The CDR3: CASSDPSGGSDYEQYF. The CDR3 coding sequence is TGTGCCAGCAGTGACCCTAGCGGGGGGTCGGACTACGAGCAGTACTTC.